The table lists the clone carrying this TCR beta chain with many counts. The antigen is undetermined. Disease duration was under 3 months in the ophthalmopathy patients, who also had a Clinical Activity Score of at least 3 and a NOSPECS grade of at least 4. This sample holds PBMCs from roughly 10 ml fresh peripheral blood. The data derive from a study of T cells in Graves' hyperthyroidism and ophthalmopathy. Looking at the study overall: The authors collected peripheral blood at initial diagnosis, before any treatment.

Researchers amplified the TCR beta CDR3 regions from RNA transcripts. The TCR CDR3 was amplified in a first-round RT-PCR using the HTBI primer set. Each CDR3 protein is one row after TCRdb ran MiXCR on the multiplex PCR reads. The table shows around 520,000 distinct CDR3 sequences, with roughly 25% occurring only once. V was pared by 1 base and J by 4 bases, with 10 bases between. CDR3 length: 14 residues. Looked up from germline, CDR1 is MGHDK and CDR2 is SYGVNS. Whole-study results and caveats: The model foresaw ophthalmopathy a median roughly 6.5 months prior to onset.

The source of this sequence is a woman in her 30s with Graves' ophthalmopathy. Sequencing was carried out using blood. This chain uses TRBV25-1 with TRBJ1-2; no definite D call. CDR3: CASSESTQIYGYTF. CDR3 bases: TGTGCCAGCAGTGAATCGACACAGATCTATGGCTACACCTTC.